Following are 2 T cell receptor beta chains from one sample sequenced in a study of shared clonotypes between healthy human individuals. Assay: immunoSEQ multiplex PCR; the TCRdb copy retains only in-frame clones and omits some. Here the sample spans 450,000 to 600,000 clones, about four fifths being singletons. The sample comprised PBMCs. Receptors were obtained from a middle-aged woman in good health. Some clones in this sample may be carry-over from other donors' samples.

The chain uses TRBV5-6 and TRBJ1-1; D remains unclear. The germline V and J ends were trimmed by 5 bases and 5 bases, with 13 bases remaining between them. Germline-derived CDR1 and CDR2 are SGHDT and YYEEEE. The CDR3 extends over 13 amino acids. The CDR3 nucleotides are TGTGCCAGCAGTGGGGTGAGGAGGACTGAAGCTTTCTTT. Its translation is CASSGVRRTEAFF.

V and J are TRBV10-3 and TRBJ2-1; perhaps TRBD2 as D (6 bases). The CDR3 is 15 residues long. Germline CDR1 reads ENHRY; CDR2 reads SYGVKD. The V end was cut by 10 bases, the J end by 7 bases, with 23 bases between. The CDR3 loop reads CATSGTSLGRNEQFF. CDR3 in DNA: TGTGCCACCAGCGGAACTAGCTTGGGTAGGAATGAGCAGTTCTTC.